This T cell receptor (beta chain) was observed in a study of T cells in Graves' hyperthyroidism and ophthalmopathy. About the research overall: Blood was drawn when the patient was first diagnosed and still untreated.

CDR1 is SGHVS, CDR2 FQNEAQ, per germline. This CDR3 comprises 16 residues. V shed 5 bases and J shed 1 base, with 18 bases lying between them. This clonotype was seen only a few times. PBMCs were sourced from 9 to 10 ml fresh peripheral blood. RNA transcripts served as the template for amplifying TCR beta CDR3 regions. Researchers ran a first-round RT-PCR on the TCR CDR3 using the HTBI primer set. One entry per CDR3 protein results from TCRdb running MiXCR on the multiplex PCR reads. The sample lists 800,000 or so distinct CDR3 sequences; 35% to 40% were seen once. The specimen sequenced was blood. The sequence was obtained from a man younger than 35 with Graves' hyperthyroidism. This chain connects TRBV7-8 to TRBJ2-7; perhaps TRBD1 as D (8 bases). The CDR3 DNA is TGTGCCAGCAGCACCCGGACAGGGCGGGGGTCCTACGAGCAGTACTTC. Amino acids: CASSTRTGRGSYEQYF.